The 18 T cell receptor beta chains presented below share a single source sample, sequenced in a study of T cell responses to AZD1222 COVID-19 vaccine. Here immunoSEQ multiplex PCR was the method, and the copy in TCRdb shows in-frame clones only, minus some. The sample includes 95,000 to 150,000 clones, over 75% of them seen just once. Sample: peripheral blood, taken on day 0 of AZD1222 vaccination. These receptors were collected from an adult in good health.

The rearrangement joins TRBV4-1 to TRBJ1-6; maybe TRBD1 (6 bases). The germline gives CDR1 MGHRA, CDR2 YSYEKL. CDR3 length: 15 amino acids. Trimming left V 5 bases short and J 2 bases short, with 10 bases between. The CDR3 loop reads CASSVGGTYNSPLHF. The CDR3 coding sequence is TGCGCCAGCAGCGTTGGGGGCACCTATAATTCACCCCTCCACTTT.

This chain joins TRBV27 and TRBJ1-1; a weak D match, TRBD1 (5 bases). The ends were cut back, 5 bases at V and 3 bases at J, with 16 bases in the middle. This CDR3 comprises 15 residues. Germline V gene sequence: CDR1 MNHEY, CDR2 SMNVEV (reference sequence). CDR3 amino acids: CASSLRGHRDTEAFF. DNA of the CDR3: TGTGCCAGCAGTCTTCGGGGCCATCGGGACACTGAAGCTTTCTTT.

The rearrangement uses TRBV6-5 and TRBJ2-7; 10 bases agree with TRBD2. Germline lookup yields CDR1 MNHEY and CDR2 SVGAGI. J gave up 2 bases and V 7 bases, and 8 bases lay outside the gene matches. The CDR3 has 15 amino acids. CDR3 bases: TGTGCCAGCAACCTGATAGCGGGGGGCCCCTACGAGCAGTACTTC. Protein sequence: CASNLIAGGPYEQYF.

V gene TRBV5-4 combines with J gene TRBJ2-1, with no clear D. CDR3 size: 11 residues. Trimming removed 6 bases at V and 6 bases at J, with 7 bases between. Per the germline V gene, CDR1 is SGHNT and CDR2 is YYREEE (reference sequence). CDR3 loop: CASNARNEQFF. DNA of the CDR3: TGTGCCAGCAATGCGCGCAATGAGCAGTTCTTC.

This rearrangement joins TRBV18 to TRBJ1-1; weak D call: TRBD1 (5 bases). The germline V gene has CDR1 KGHSH and CDR2 LQKENI. The CDR3 spans 16 residues. Between the trimmed V and J ends, which lost 3 bases and 4 bases, there was a span of 18 bases. The CDR3 here is CASSPAAGMVSTEAFF. Written as DNA, the CDR3 is TGTGCCAGCTCACCCGCGGCAGGGATGGTTAGCACTGAAGCTTTCTTT.

A few counts support this clone. The chain joins TRBV5-5 to TRBJ1-4; the match to TRBD1 covers 9 bases. V trimming: 4 bases; J trimming: 4 bases; junction bases outside the gene matches: 8. The CDR3 sequence is 16 residues long. Germline loops: CDR1 SGHKS, CDR2 YYEKEE (reference sequence). This chain's CDR3 is CASSDPTGGGNEKLFF. CDR3 bases: TGTGCCAGCAGCGATCCAACAGGGGGCGGTAATGAAAAACTGTTTTTT.

The CDR3 DNA is TGTGCCAGCAGCATCGAGGGGGGCAATCAGCCCCAGCATTTT. It translates to CASSIEGGNQPQHF. This sequence joins TRBV7-2 and TRBJ1-5, with a possible D match to TRBD1 (6 bases). Trimming stripped 5 bases from V and 2 bases from J, with 10 bases between. CDR1 SGHTA and CDR2 FQGNSA come from the germline V gene. This CDR3 comprises 14 residues.

CDR3 in amino acids: CASGQYYEQYF. CDR3 DNA sequence: TGTGCCAGTGGACAGTACTACGAGCAGTACTTC. The chain carries TRBV19 and TRBJ2-7; D is perhaps TRBD1 (6 bases). Germline V gives CDR1 LNHDA, CDR2 SQIVND (reference sequence). The length of the CDR3 is 11 residues. V lost 8 bases and J lost 3, with 8 bases in between.

The V and J genes are TRBV2 and TRBJ2-3, with 9 nucleotides matching TRBD2. CDR3 length equals 14 residues. Looked up from germline, CDR1 is SNHLY and CDR2 is FYNNEI. J lost 6 bases, V lost 4 bases, and 5 bases had no gene match. CDR3 sequence reads: CASSGSGGTDTQYF. For the CDR3, the DNA is TGTGCCAGCAGTGGTAGCGGGGGTACTGATACGCAGTATTTT.

The chain recombines TRBV7-8 with TRBJ1-1; possible D gene TRBD1, 5 bases. The CDR3 has 13 amino acids. Germline CDR1 and CDR2: SGHVS and FQNEAQ. The V end lost 5 bases, the J end lost 1 base, and 8 bases lay between the germline ends. CDR3 in DNA: TGTGCCAGCAGCCGTGACAGGAACACTGAAGCTTTCTTT. This translates into CASSRDRNTEAFF.

This chain connects TRBV19 to TRBJ1-4; D not resolved. The CDR3 has 11 residues. Trimming removed 7 bases at V and 6 bases at J, with 6 bases between. The germline CDR1 and CDR2 sequences are LNHDA and SQIVND (reference sequence). The chain's CDR3 is CASTSYEKLFF. The CDR3 DNA is TGTGCCAGTACCTCTTATGAAAAACTGTTTTTT.

This chain's CDR3 is CASSPRRGMVYEQYF. The CDR3 DNA sequence: TGTGCCAGCAGCCCTAGGAGGGGTATGGTCTACGAGCAGTACTTC. This chain links TRBV7-9 with TRBJ2-7; tentatively, D is TRBD2 (6 bases). Deletions cut 5 bases from V and 3 bases from J, with 17 bases between. The CDR3 consists of 15 residues. Germline assignment: CDR1 SEHNR and CDR2 FQNEAQ (reference sequence). The full variable domain, in which reference TRBV7-9 and TRBJ2-7 provide the parts outside the CDR3, is DTGVSQNPRHKITKRGQNVTFRCDPISEHNRLYWYRQTLGQGPEFLTYFQNEAQLEKSRLLSDRFSAERPKGSFSTLEIQRTEQGDSAMYLCASSPRRGMVYEQYFGPGTRLTVT.

This chain links TRBV4-1 with TRBJ1-4; D might be TRBD1 (6 bases). Trimming stripped 4 bases from V and 0 bases from J, with 12 bases between. The germline CDR1 and CDR2 sequences are MGHRA and YSYEKL. The CDR3 extends over 16 amino acids. The DNA of the CDR3 is TGCGCCAGCAGCCTCAACTCAGGGGCAACTAATGAAAAACTGTTTTTT. Translation: CASSLNSGATNEKLFF.

The rearrangement joins TRBV7-8 to TRBJ2-5; 7 bases line up with TRBD1. CDR1 and CDR2 (germline): SGHVS, FQNEAQ. J lost 4 bases, V lost 5 bases, and 7 bases had no gene match. The CDR3 has 14 amino acids. The CDR3 region is CASSRRDRGETQYF. The CDR3 DNA follows: TGTGCCAGCAGCCGACGGGACAGAGGAGAGACCCAGTACTTC.

The V call is TRBV27, the J call TRBJ1-1; TRBD1 might be the D (6 bases). The CDR3 consists of 15 residues. CDR1 and CDR2 (germline): MNHEY, SMNVEV (reference sequence). Trimming took 5 bases from V and 4 from J, leaving 17 bases between them. The CDR3 reads CASSHRTGSSTEAFF. The CDR3 nucleotides read TGTGCCAGCAGTCACCGAACAGGGTCTTCCACTGAAGCTTTCTTT.

This rearrangement joins TRBV27 to TRBJ2-7; D perhaps matches TRBD2 (6 bases). The V and J ends lost 4 bases and 7 bases respectively, with 14 bases between them. Germline CDR1 and CDR2: MNHEY and SMNVEV (reference sequence). The CDR3 consists of 13 residues. CDR3 amino acids: CASSYPGLQEQYF. CDR3 DNA sequence: TGTGCCAGCAGTTATCCGGGACTCCAGGAGCAGTACTTC.

The chain combines TRBV7-9 with TRBJ2-5; 9 bases agree with TRBD2. Trimming took 5 bases from V and 2 from J; bases not matched to a gene: 9. From germline, CDR1 is SEHNR and CDR2 FQNEAQ (reference sequence). This CDR3 comprises 16 residues. The CDR3, as DNA: TGTGCCAGCAGCCGACGGCGGGGGGGCACACAAGAGACCCAGTACTTC. Its translation is CASSRRRGGTQETQYF.

This rearrangement joins TRBV24-1 to TRBJ2-1; 8 bases match TRBD2. There are 16 residues in the CDR3. V gave up 7 bases and J gave up 9 bases; unmatched junction bases: 16. Germline CDR1 is KGHDR and CDR2 is SFDVKD. The CDR3 nucleotides read TGTGCCACCAGGTCCGAACAGGGAGCGGGGGACGGTGAGCAGTTCTTC. Its protein is CATRSEQGAGDGEQFF.